A single sample gave rise to the 24 T cell receptor beta chains below, sequenced in a study of T cells in Graves' hyperthyroidism and ophthalmopathy. Amplification of TCR beta CDR3 regions was performed using RNA transcripts as template. In the first-round RT-PCR of the TCR CDR3, the HTBI primer set was used. From the multiplex PCR reads, TCRdb called clonotypes with MiXCR, one entry per CDR3 protein. The sample yields under 750,000 distinct CDR3 sequences, roughly a sixth seen once. Input material: blood. These receptors were obtained from a woman between 50 and 59 years old with Graves' hyperthyroidism that later progressed to Graves' ophthalmopathy.

This clonotype was seen a handful of times. The chain combines TRBV9 with TRBJ2-7, with no clear D. The V end lost 1 base, the J end lost 6 bases, and 20 bases lay between the germline ends. The CDR3 consists of 16 residues. Germline loops: CDR1 SGDLS, CDR2 YYNGEE. CDR3: CASSVSSYIAPSEQYF. The DNA for the CDR3 is TGTGCCAGCAGCGTATCCTCGTACATAGCCCCATCCGAGCAGTACTTC.

This clonotype was counted a few times. The chain recombines TRBV5-6 with TRBJ1-4; D is uncertain. This CDR3 contains 15 residues. V lost 2 bases to trimming and J lost 8 bases, with 16 bases between them. Germline CDR1 reads SGHDT; CDR2 reads YYEEEE. The CDR3 reads CASSFLLKPLEKLFF. CDR3 nucleotides: TGTGCCAGCAGCTTCCTCCTAAAACCCTTGGAAAAACTGTTTTTT.

V and J are TRBV7-8 and TRBJ1-5; TRBD1 matches 9 bases. V lost 5 bases and J lost 3; bases outside the gene matches: 5. This CDR3 has 15 residues. Germline loops: CDR1 SGHVS, CDR2 FQNEAQ. This CDR3 reads CASSPRTGVNQPQHF. CDR3 sequence (DNA): TGTGCCAGCAGCCCTCGGACAGGGGTCAATCAGCCCCAGCATTTT.

The V and J genes are TRBV7-2 and TRBJ1-6; 9 bases match TRBD1. CDR3 size: 17 residues. V was clipped by 6 bases and J by 5 bases; unmatched bases: 11. Germline CDR1 is SGHTA and CDR2 is FQGNSA. CDR3 sequence (DNA): TGTGCCAGCAGGCCAAACCGGGGACAGGGCCATAATTCACCCCTCCACTTT. This translates into CASRPNRGQGHNSPLHF.

The sample holds a few counts of this clonotype. The chain uses TRBV9 and TRBJ1-1; no clear D gene. CDR1 is SGDLS, CDR2 YYNGEE, per germline. V lost 3 bases and J lost 4, with 16 bases in between. The CDR3 spans 15 residues. The CDR3 DNA reads as TGTGCCAGCAGCGGAGGTGCACGCGGTCTCACTGAAGCTTTCTTT. This sequence encodes CASSGGARGLTEAFF.

This clonotype was picked up a small number of times. Just one base apart from a much larger clone, this may be a read error. The chain has TRBV18 and TRBJ2-1, with a weak D call TRBD2 (5 bases). This CDR3 region has 16 residues. Germline CDR1 KGHSH, CDR2 LQKENI. The CDR3 DNA reads TGTACCAGCTCACCAGAGGGTTTCCCCATATACAATGAGCAGTTCTTC. It encodes CTSSPEGFPIYNEQFF.

The rearrangement links TRBV5-6 to TRBJ2-2; D remains ambiguous. CDR3 length: 12 residues. Trimming shortened V by 1 base and J by 9 bases, and 7 bases separated the two germline ends. The germline V gene encodes CDR1 SGHDT and CDR2 YYEEEE. Here the CDR3 DNA reads TGTGCCAGCAGCTTGATCGCCAGGGAGCTGTTTTTT. The encoded protein is CASSLIARELFF.

This clonotype was observed at least ten times. V is TRBV5-1 and J is TRBJ1-1; D is unclear. Germline CDR1 reads SGHRS; CDR2 reads YFSETQ. Trimming shortened V by 0 bases and J by 1 base, and 16 bases separated the two germline ends. The CDR3 totals 17 residues. The CDR3 reads CASSLDLDRFSNTEAFF. The CDR3 coding sequence is TGCGCCAGCAGCTTGGATCTGGACCGCTTCTCGAACACTGAAGCTTTCTTT.

This clonotype has ten or more counts. CDR3 in amino acids: CASSPFVGEQYF. The CDR3 DNA reads as TGTGCCAGCAGCCCCTTTGTGGGGGAGCAGTACTTC. V usage is TRBV7-2 and J usage is TRBJ2-7; no firm D call. CDR1 is SGHTA and CDR2 is FQGNSA in the germline V gene. This CDR3 is built from 12 residues. The ends were cut back, 5 bases at V and 7 bases at J, with 12 bases in the middle.

This clonotype has a handful of counts. The chain links TRBV27 to TRBJ1-5; 10 nucleotides align to TRBD1. Germline V CDR1 and CDR2: MNHEY, SMNVEV (reference sequence). V gave up 7 bases and J gave up 5 bases; unmatched junction bases: 5. The CDR3 has 14 amino acids. The CDR3 loop is CASKRGQGHQPQHF. The CDR3, as DNA: TGTGCCAGCAAACGGGGACAGGGGCATCAGCCCCAGCATTTT.

The chain employs TRBV20-1 and TRBJ2-5; 7 bases fit TRBD1. The CDR3 is made up of 13 amino acids. V shed 5 bases and J 2 bases; nucleotides not matched to a gene: 5. Germline V gives CDR1 DFQATT, CDR2 SNEGSKA (reference sequence). CDR3 region: CSALPGQQETQYF. The CDR3 DNA reads TGCAGTGCTCTGCCGGGACAGCAAGAGACCCAGTACTTC.

The chain joins TRBV5-1 to TRBJ1-1; D is ambiguous. Germline values: CDR1 SGHRS, CDR2 YFSETQ. V lost 4 bases and J 0 bases, leaving 7 bases between the germline ends. The CDR3 contains 13 residues. CDR3: CASSNPVNTEAFF. In DNA, the CDR3 is TGCGCCAGCAGCAACCCCGTGAACACTGAAGCTTTCTTT.

The chain uses TRBV29-1 and TRBJ1-1; D possibly corresponds to TRBD1 (5 bases). V was cut by 1 base and J by 0 bases, with 12 bases left in between. CDR1 and CDR2 (germline): SQVTM, ANQGSEA. The CDR3 has 15 amino acids. CDR3 sequence: CSVEVRGYMNTEAFF. The DNA of the CDR3 is TGCAGCGTTGAAGTTCGGGGCTACATGAACACTGAAGCTTTCTTT.

This clonotype was observed once. Possible read error: a much larger clone is one base away. CDR3: CAGSPSDTTGTDTQYF. CDR3 bases: TGTGCCGGCAGCCCGTCGGACACGACGGGCACAGATACGCAGTATTTT. The V gene is TRBV7-9, the J gene TRBJ2-3, with D possibly matching TRBD1 (5 bases). Germline V gene data show CDR1 as SEHNR and CDR2 as FQNEAQ (reference sequence). The CDR3 is made up of 16 amino acids. Complete variable domain (other parts from reference TRBV7-9 and TRBJ2-3): DTGVSQNPRHKITKRGQNVTFRCDPISEHNRLYWYRQTLGQGPEFLTYFQNEAQLEKSRLLSDRFSAERPKGSFSTLEIQRTEQGDSAMYLCAGSPSDTTGTDTQYFGPGTRLTVL.

The chain links TRBV2 to TRBJ2-3; TRBD1 or TRBD2 may be the D gene (6 bases each). Trimming removed 7 bases from V and 5 bases from J, with 16 bases in between. Looked up from germline, CDR1 is SNHLY and CDR2 is FYNNEI. The CDR3 sequence is 14 residues long. CDR3 nucleotides: TGTGCCAGCAAGGGGGATAAGGGGGGAGATACGCAGTATTTT. This codes for CASKGDKGGDTQYF.

This clonotype was counted many times. J is TRBJ2-5 and V is TRBV20-1; D may correspond to TRBD1 or TRBD2 (5 bases each). The V and J ends lost 5 bases and 4 bases respectively, with 14 bases between them. This CDR3 has 13 residues. The V gene's germline CDR1 is DFQATT and CDR2 SNEGSKA (reference sequence). DNA of the CDR3: TGCAGTGCTGGCCGGGACCAGGGAGAGACCCAGTACTTC. Its protein is CSAGRDQGETQYF.

This clonotype was seen once. The chain employs TRBV5-5 and TRBJ1-4, with D possibly being TRBD1 (5 bases). CDR3 length: 15 residues. CDR1 and CDR2 (germline): SGHKS, YYEKEE (reference sequence). V lost 0 bases to trimming and J lost 3 bases, with 9 bases between them. CDR3 in amino acids: CASSLVGEANEKLFF. The CDR3 DNA reads as TGTGCCAGCAGCTTGGTAGGGGAGGCTAATGAAAAACTGTTTTTT.

This clonotype was counted only a few times. The V call is TRBV19, the J call TRBJ1-1, with D uncertain. The V gene's germline CDR1 is LNHDA and CDR2 SQIVND (reference sequence). The length of the CDR3 is 13 residues. Trimming took 4 bases from V and 3 from J, leaving 9 bases between them. CDR3 in DNA: TGTGCCAGTAGTACCTATGGAGACACTGAAGCTTTCTTT. Its protein product is CASSTYGDTEAFF.

The genes are TRBV28 and TRBJ2-5, with TRBD1 matching 9 bases. The CDR3 is 16 amino acids. V dropped 2 bases and J dropped 3; count of bases not matched to a gene: 7. Germline values: CDR1 MDHEN, CDR2 SYDVKM. CDR3 DNA: TGTGCCAGCAGTTTAAACACCGGGGACAGGGAAGAGACCCAGTACTTC. It encodes CASSLNTGDREETQYF.

This clonotype showed up many times. The genes are TRBV20-1 and TRBJ2-2; 7 bases fit TRBD1. V lost 7 bases to trimming and J lost 7 bases; unmatched junction nucleotides: 15. This CDR3 spans 15 amino acids. The germline gives CDR1 DFQATT, CDR2 SNEGSKA (reference sequence). CDR3 sequence (DNA): TGCAGTGTTCCGAACAGGGGTGCGTTTAACGGGGAGCTGTTTTTT. Protein product: CSVPNRGAFNGELFF.

This clonotype was counted a few times. The chain combines TRBV6-5 with TRBJ2-1; D remains unclear. CDR1 and CDR2 from the germline V gene are MNHEY and SVGAGI. V was trimmed by 4 bases and J by 4 bases, leaving 14 bases between them. The CDR3 loop spans 15 amino acids. The CDR3, as DNA: TGTGCCAGCAGTTGGGGTTCCGAGCCTTACAATGAGCAGTTCTTC. Its protein is CASSWGSEPYNEQFF.

The V and J genes are TRBV6-6 and TRBJ2-3; D gene uncertain. The germline V and J ends were trimmed by 0 bases and 2 bases, with 9 bases remaining between them. From germline, CDR1 is MNHNY and CDR2 SVGAGI (reference sequence). The CDR3 sequence is 15 residues long. CDR3 sequence (DNA): TGTGCCAGCAGTTACTCGGATCTTAACACAGATACGCAGTATTTT. Amino acid sequence: CASSYSDLNTDTQYF.

This clonotype was observed at least ten times. This sequence joins TRBV10-3 and TRBJ1-1; D perhaps matches TRBD1 (6 bases). Germline lookup yields CDR1 ENHRY and CDR2 SYGVKD. The CDR3 runs to 12 residues. V shed 9 bases and J shed 3 bases, with 11 bases lying between them. The CDR3 loop reads CAIRQADTEAFF. CDR3 sequence (DNA): TGTGCCATTCGACAGGCAGACACTGAAGCTTTCTTT.

In its sample, this clonotype was seen a few times. V gene TRBV20-1 combines with J gene TRBJ2-7, with 7 bases aligning to TRBD1. The CDR3 is made up of 12 amino acids. Germline V gives CDR1 DFQATT, CDR2 SNEGSKA (reference sequence). After removal of 5 bases from V and 2 bases from J, the junction contained 3 bases not matched to a gene. This chain's CDR3 is CSADDRAYEQYF. The CDR3 region has the DNA TGCAGTGCTGATGACAGGGCCTACGAGCAGTACTTC.